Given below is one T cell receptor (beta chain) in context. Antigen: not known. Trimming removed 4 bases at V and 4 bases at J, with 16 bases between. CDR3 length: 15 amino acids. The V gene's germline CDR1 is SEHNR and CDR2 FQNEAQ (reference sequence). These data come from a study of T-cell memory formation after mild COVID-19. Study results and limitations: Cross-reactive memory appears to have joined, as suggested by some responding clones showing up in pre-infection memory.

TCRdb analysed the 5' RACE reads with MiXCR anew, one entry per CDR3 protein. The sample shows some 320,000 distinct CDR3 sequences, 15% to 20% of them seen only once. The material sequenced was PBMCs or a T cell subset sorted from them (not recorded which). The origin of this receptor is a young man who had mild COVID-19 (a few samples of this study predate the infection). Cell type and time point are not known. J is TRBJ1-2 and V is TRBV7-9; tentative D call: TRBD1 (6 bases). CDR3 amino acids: CASSSGRGGSYGYTF. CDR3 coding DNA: TGTGCCAGCAGCTCCGGGAGGGGGGGCAGCTATGGCTACACCTTC. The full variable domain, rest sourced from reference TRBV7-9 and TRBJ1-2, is DTGVSQNPRHKITKRGQNVTFRCDPISEHNRLYWYRQTLGQGPEFLTYFQNEAQLEKSRLLSDRFSAERPKGSFSTLEIQRTEQGDSAMYLCASSSGRGGSYGYTFGSGTRLTVV.